These 17 T cell receptor beta chains share one sample of origin, sequenced in a study of CD8+ T cells in alopecia areata. Treatment meaning: oral pan-JAK inhibitor, 5-10 mg twice daily. RNA, once extracted, was reverse transcribed into cDNA for use as the sequencing template. TCRdb's copy holds only in-frame clones and misses some; the assay was immunoSEQ multiplex PCR. The sample lists about 180,000 clones; 40% to 65% were seen once. The input for sequencing was CD8+ T cells sorted from blood, taken between weeks 51 and 52, from a patient treated with tofacitinib. The receptor set was obtained from a human donor with alopecia areata.

The CDR3 coding sequence is TGCGCCAGCAGTGAGTCCGTAGCGGGGGTCCACGAGCAGTACTTC. It codes for CASSESVAGVHEQYF. V gene TRBV10-1 combines with J gene TRBJ2-7, with 9 bases that match TRBD2. Trimming at V came to 0 bases and at J to 5 bases, leaving 5 bases not matched to a gene. Germline-derived CDR1 and CDR2 are WNHNN and SYGVQD (reference sequence). The CDR3 contains 15 residues.

V usage is TRBV29-1 and J usage is TRBJ2-3; D gene uncertain. The CDR3 totals 10 residues. Per germline, CDR1 SQVTM and CDR2 ANQGSEA. V shed 6 bases and J shed 15 bases, with 16 bases lying between them. The CDR3 is CSVLGTAVYF. As DNA, the CDR3 is TGCAGCGTGCTAGGTACGGCCGTTTATTTT.

The chain has TRBV5-6 and TRBJ2-2, with 8 bases lining up with TRBD1. V shed 7 bases, J shed 2 bases, and the junction held 4 bases outside the gene matches. Looked up from germline, CDR1 is SGHDT and CDR2 is YYEEEE. The CDR3 covers 14 residues. The CDR3 sequence is CASSTGVNTGELFF. CDR3 DNA: TGTGCCAGCTCGACAGGGGTCAACACCGGGGAGCTGTTTTTT.

This clone was seen just once. This sequence joins TRBV7-2 and TRBJ2-4, with 7 bases identical to TRBD2. The CDR3 runs to 16 residues. With V trimmed by 5 bases and J by 0 bases, 7 bases remained unmatched. Germline lookup yields CDR1 SGHTA and CDR2 FQGNSA. The DNA for the CDR3 is TGTGCCAGCAGCCTACCCCCGGGGGGAGCCAAAAACATTCAGTACTTC. Protein product: CASSLPPGGAKNIQYF.

V and J are TRBV30 and TRBJ2-3; no reliable D call. The CDR3 sequence is 16 residues long. CDR1 is GTSNPN and CDR2 is SVGIG in the germline V gene (reference sequence). The V end lost 2 bases, the J end lost 1 base, and 16 bases lay between the germline ends. Written as DNA, the CDR3 is TGTGCCTGGAGTCCCCTCGGTTCTCCTGGCACAGATACGCAGTATTTT. Protein: CAWSPLGSPGTDTQYF.

The chain carries TRBV9 and TRBJ1-2; D is unresolved. The CDR3 totals 12 residues. Germline V gene data show CDR1 as SGDLS and CDR2 as YYNGEE. The V gene lost 3 bases and the J gene lost 6 bases, with 9 bases spanning the gap. The CDR3 DNA follows: TGTGCCAGCAGCGCCTCCCGGGATGGCTACACCTTC. Encoded protein: CASSASRDGYTF.

The CDR3 protein is CAWSENGGYEQYF. Here the CDR3 DNA reads TGTGCCTGGAGTGAGAACGGGGGCTACGAGCAGTACTTC. The chain joins TRBV30 to TRBJ2-7, with TRBD2 as a possible D gene (6 bases). CDR3 length: 13 amino acids. CDR1 is GTSNPN, CDR2 SVGIG, per germline (reference sequence). The V end lost 1 base, the J end lost 3 bases, and 10 bases lay between the germline ends.

This chain uses TRBV4-1 with TRBJ2-3, with D unresolved. The CDR3 is 16 amino acids. Germline lookup yields CDR1 MGHRA and CDR2 YSYEKL. The V and J ends lost 0 bases and 7 bases respectively, with 17 bases between them. Here the CDR3 reads CASSQEQTGSINTQYF. Here the CDR3 DNA reads TGCGCCAGCAGCCAAGAACAGACTGGAAGCATCAATACGCAGTATTTT.

This clone was seen a few times. The chain combines TRBV9 with TRBJ2-7; 7 bases map to TRBD1. J lost 4 bases, V lost 4 bases, and 11 bases had no gene match. The CDR3 consists of 15 residues. Germline V lookup: CDR1 SGDLS, CDR2 YYNGEE. The CDR3 loop is CASSTQPGQYYEQYF. CDR3 nucleotides: TGTGCCAGCAGCACGCAACCGGGACAGTATTACGAGCAGTACTTC.

CDR3 bases: TGTGCCACCACGTGGGGGGACCAGCCCCAGCATTTT. Its translation: CATTWGDQPQHF. J is TRBJ1-5 and V is TRBV6-1, with D possibly TRBD1 on 5 matching bases. V gave up 10 bases and J gave up 7 bases, with 14 bases separating them. Germline V gene data show CDR1 as MNHNS and CDR2 as SASEGT. This CDR3 comprises 12 residues.

The chain uses TRBV13 and TRBJ2-7, with D unresolved. Germline V gene lookup returns CDR1 PRHDT and CDR2 FYEKMQ (reference sequence). The CDR3 is 11 residues long. V was trimmed by 4 bases and J by 5 bases, leaving 6 bases between them. The CDR3 loop reads CASSSANEQYF. The CDR3 nucleotides read TGTGCCAGCAGCTCGGCGAACGAGCAGTACTTC.

V usage is TRBV10-3 and J usage is TRBJ2-3; D is possibly TRBD1 or TRBD2 (5 bases each). CDR1 ENHRY and CDR2 SYGVKD come from the germline V gene. V lost 4 bases, J lost 0 bases, and 5 bases lay in between. CDR3 length: 13 residues. Here the CDR3 reads CAISGDSTDTQYF. The DNA of the CDR3 is TGTGCCATCAGTGGGGACAGCACAGATACGCAGTATTTT.

The CDR3 protein is CASRPRDRGYNEQFF. The CDR3, as DNA: TGTGCCAGCAGACCCCGGGACAGGGGATACAATGAGCAGTTCTTC. This chain links TRBV28 with TRBJ2-1; TRBD1 aligns across 10 bases. CDR3 length: 15 residues. The trim removed 6 bases at V and 4 bases at J, leaving 6 bases unmatched. Germline V gene lookup returns CDR1 MDHEN and CDR2 SYDVKM.

This chain links TRBV11-1 with TRBJ2-7, with TRBD1 matching over 8 bases. J lost 3 bases, V lost 7 bases, and 8 bases had no gene match. This CDR3 has 14 residues. Germline V gene lookup returns CDR1 SGHAT and CDR2 FQDESV (reference sequence). CDR3 sequence reads: CASTDGQGSYEQYF. CDR3 nucleotide sequence: TGTGCCAGCACCGACGGACAGGGAAGCTACGAGCAGTACTTC.

This clone was seen just once. The chain carries TRBV9 and TRBJ1-2; D ambiguous. CDR3 length equals 14 residues. The germline V gene encodes CDR1 SGDLS and CDR2 YYNGEE. The germline V and J ends were trimmed by 0 bases and 2 bases, with 8 bases remaining between them. CDR3 DNA sequence: TGTGCCAGCAGCGTAGAACCCGACAACTATGGCTACACCTTC. It specifies CASSVEPDNYGYTF.

The chain links TRBV4-1 to TRBJ2-1; 10 nucleotides line up with TRBD1. Germline loops: CDR1 MGHRA, CDR2 YSYEKL. The CDR3 is 14 residues long. With 4 bases clipped from V and 7 bases from J, the junction kept 4 bases outside the gene matches. This CDR3 is CASSPRQGANEQFF. CDR3 nucleotide sequence: TGCGCCAGCAGCCCGCGACAGGGGGCGAATGAGCAGTTCTTC.

This chain links TRBV5-1 with TRBJ2-7, with 9 bases identical to TRBD1. J was trimmed by 0 bases and V by 6 bases; bases with no gene match: 7. The CDR3 is made up of 15 amino acids. Germline lookup yields CDR1 SGHRS and CDR2 YFSETQ. The CDR3 region is CASNRDRVSSYEQYF. The CDR3 nucleotides are TGCGCCAGCAACCGGGACAGGGTATCCTCCTACGAGCAGTACTTC.